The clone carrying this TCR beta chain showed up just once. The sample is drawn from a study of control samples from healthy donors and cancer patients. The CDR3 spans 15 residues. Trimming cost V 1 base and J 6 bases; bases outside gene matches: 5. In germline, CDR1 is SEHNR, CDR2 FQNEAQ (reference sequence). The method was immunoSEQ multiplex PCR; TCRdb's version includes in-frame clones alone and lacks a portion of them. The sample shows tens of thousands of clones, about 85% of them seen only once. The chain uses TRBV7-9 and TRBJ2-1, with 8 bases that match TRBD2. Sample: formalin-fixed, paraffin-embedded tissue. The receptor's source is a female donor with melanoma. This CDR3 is CASSLGTSFGNEQFF. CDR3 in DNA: TGTGCCAGCAGCTTAGGGACTAGCTTCGGCAATGAGCAGTTCTTC.